The 14 T cell receptor beta chains below come from one sample, sequenced in a study of human T cells and chemical hapten exposure. Time point reported: healthy volunteer bleed at 6 weeks. Before extraction, the whole blood was not fractionated, and total RNA was taken from it. TCRdb reprocessed the RACE reads with MiXCR, giving one entry per CDR3 protein. The table lists over 35,000 distinct CDR3 sequences, around 3.4% of them singletons. The specimen was whole blood. These receptors all come from a human donor in good health. Some clones in this sample may be carry-over from other donors' samples.

This chain uses TRBV27 with TRBJ1-1; 10 bases map to TRBD1. Germline CDR1 MNHEY, CDR2 SMNVEV (reference sequence). The length of the CDR3 is 14 residues. The junction had 7 bases not matched to a gene; V was cut back by 7 bases and J by 5 bases. CDR3 sequence: CASNRQGARTEAFF. CDR3 DNA: TGTGCCAGCAATCGACAGGGGGCGAGGACTGAAGCTTTCTTT.

This clonotype was recorded many times. The V and J genes are TRBV25-1 and TRBJ1-2, with TRBD1 identical over 8 bases. CDR1 and CDR2 from the germline V gene are MGHDK and SYGVNS. The ends lost 4 bases at V and 5 bases at J; junction bases unmatched: 9. CDR3 length equals 15 residues. The CDR3 is CASSGLKTGVYGYTF. The DNA for the CDR3 is TGTGCCAGCAGTGGATTAAAGACAGGGGTGTATGGCTACACCTTC.

The J gene is TRBJ2-5, the V gene TRBV27; 9 bases align to TRBD2. The CDR3 loop spans 14 amino acids. Germline trimming cut 6 bases from V and 3 bases from J; bases unmatched to any gene: 5. Germline-derived CDR1 and CDR2 are MNHEY and SMNVEV (reference sequence). CDR3 in DNA: TGTGCCAGCAGCCGGACTAGCGAGGAAGAGACCCAGTACTTC. This gives the protein CASSRTSEEETQYF.

This clonotype was counted at least ten times. This sequence joins TRBV25-1 and TRBJ1-1; no reliable D call. The length of the CDR3 is 12 residues. Germline assignment: CDR1 MGHDK and CDR2 SYGVNS. Trimming stripped 0 bases from V and 7 bases from J, with 6 bases between. CDR3 in DNA: TGTGCCAGCAGTGAATATGGCCATGAAGCTTTCTTT. It is translated as CASSEYGHEAFF.

This clonotype was observed a few times. The V and J genes are TRBV27 and TRBJ2-5; 9 bases are a match to TRBD2. Germline V gives CDR1 MNHEY, CDR2 SMNVEV (reference sequence). J was trimmed by 5 bases and V by 3 bases; bases with no gene match: 7. The length of the CDR3 is 15 residues. This chain's CDR3 is CASSFLAGGPETQYF. The CDR3 DNA reads TGTGCCAGCAGTTTTTTGGCGGGAGGGCCGGAGACCCAGTACTTC.

This clonotype was seen many times. This chain uses TRBV29-1 with TRBJ2-2, with D perhaps matching TRBD2 (5 bases). Trimming cost V 4 bases and J 5 bases, with 11 bases left between them. Germline V gene sequence: CDR1 SQVTM, CDR2 ANQGSEA. CDR3 size: 13 residues. In DNA, the CDR3 is TGCAGCGTTGGCGGGCGTCTGACCGGGGAGCTGTTTTTT. It yields the protein CSVGGRLTGELFF.

This clonotype was recorded at least ten times. V gene TRBV25-1 combines with J gene TRBJ1-2; 10 bases are a match to TRBD1. Germline lookup yields CDR1 MGHDK and CDR2 SYGVNS. The ends lost 4 bases at V and 7 bases at J; junction bases unmatched: 6. CDR3 length: 14 residues. CDR3 in amino acids: CASSGSGTGVGYTF. CDR3 in DNA: TGTGCCAGCAGTGGTTCCGGGACAGGGGTTGGCTACACCTTC.

This clonotype was seen ten or more times. The chain has TRBV11-2 and TRBJ2-3, with 9 positions matching TRBD2. CDR3 length: 15 residues. Germline values: CDR1 SGHAT, CDR2 FQNNGV. Trimming at V came to 5 bases and at J to 1 base, leaving 4 bases not matched to a gene. This chain's CDR3 is CASSTRTSGTDTQYF. CDR3 DNA sequence: TGTGCCAGCAGCACCCGGACTAGCGGCACAGATACGCAGTATTTT.

This clonotype was counted a few times. The CDR3: CASGWTGIFSGNTIYF. DNA of the CDR3: TGTGCCAGCGGGTGGACAGGGATCTTCTCTGGAAACACCATATATTTT. This rearrangement joins TRBV12-3 or TRBV12-4 to TRBJ1-3, with TRBD1 identical over 8 bases. The length of the CDR3 is 16 residues. V trimming: 8 bases; J trimming: 0 bases; junction bases outside the gene matches: 9.

This clonotype was recorded at least ten times. The chain recombines TRBV2 with TRBJ1-5; D is unclear. Trimming removed 3 bases at V and 3 bases at J, with 15 bases between. Germline CDR1 is SNHLY and CDR2 is FYNNEI. The CDR3 has 16 amino acids. CDR3 DNA sequence: TGTGCCAGCAGTGATCATCCGTTCTCACCCAATCAGCCCCAGCATTTT. Protein sequence: CASSDHPFSPNQPQHF.

This chain joins TRBV7-2 and TRBJ1-5; no clear D. The CDR3 has 14 amino acids. The V and J ends lost 5 bases and 3 bases respectively, with 11 bases between them. The germline V gene encodes CDR1 SGHTA and CDR2 FQGNSA. CDR3 protein: CASSQPSTNQPQHF. DNA for the CDR3: TGTGCCAGCAGCCAACCCTCAACCAATCAGCCCCAGCATTTT. The full variable domain, completed using reference TRBV7-2 and TRBJ1-5, is GAGVSQSPSNKVTEKGKDVELRCDPISGHTALYWYRQSLGQGLEFLIYFQGNSAPDKSGLPSDRFSAERTGGSVSTLTIQRTQQEDSAVYLCASSQPSTNQPQHFGDGTRLSIL.

This clonotype was picked up many times. J is TRBJ1-1 and V is TRBV3-1; 7 bases are a match to TRBD1. The CDR3 loop spans 18 amino acids. Trimming cost V 4 bases and J 2 bases; bases outside gene matches: 16. The germline gives CDR1 LGHDT, CDR2 YNNKEL (reference sequence). CDR3 in amino acids: CASSPNFQSGGINTEAFF. In nucleotides, the CDR3 is TGTGCCAGCAGCCCCAATTTTCAGTCAGGGGGGATAAACACTGAAGCTTTCTTT.

The gene calls are TRBV4-2 and TRBJ1-6; no reliable D call. Germline V gene lookup returns CDR1 LGHNA and CDR2 YNFKEQ. V lost 2 bases and J lost 7, with 18 bases in between. The CDR3 is made up of 17 amino acids. CDR3 sequence: CASSQRNWVSENSPLHF. CDR3 bases: TGTGCCAGCAGCCAACGGAATTGGGTTTCCGAAAATTCACCCCTCCACTTT.

This clonotype occurred many times. The J gene is TRBJ2-1, the V gene TRBV6-5; D is perhaps TRBD2 (5 bases). The CDR3 runs to 15 residues. Looked up from germline, CDR1 is MNHEY and CDR2 is SVGAGI. The V end lost 6 bases, the J end lost 2 bases, and 14 bases lay between the germline ends. The CDR3 DNA follows: TGTGCCAGCAGCCAGGTGGGAGAGCCCTACAATGAGCAGTTCTTC. This sequence encodes CASSQVGEPYNEQFF.